Listed here is a single TCR beta chain. This sample was taken from a study of cytomegalovirus exposure and HLA in healthy donors. Use of 60 Vbeta and 13 Jbeta primers characterized the PCR. Method: immunoSEQ multiplex PCR; TCRdb's copy keeps in-frame clones and lacks some. The sample gives about 170,000 clones, over 60% of which show up once; about 1.6% is in the top ten. This CDR3 has 14 amino acids. Trimming pared 2 bases from V and 5 bases from J, leaving 10 bases between. From germline, CDR1 is KGHSH and CDR2 LQKENI. Input material: PBMCs. The chain has TRBV18 and TRBJ1-5; perhaps TRBD1 as D (6 bases). This receptor was identified in a girl under 18 in good health and CMV-seronegative. CDR3 in amino acids: CASSPAGVDQPQHF. The CDR3 region has the DNA TGTGCCAGCTCACCAGCAGGGGTCGATCAGCCCCAGCATTTT. The variable domain in full, with the rest retrieved from reference TRBV18 and TRBJ1-5, is NAGVMQNPRHLVRRRGQEARLRCSPMKGHSHVYWYRQLPEEGLKFMVYLQKENIIDESGMPKERFSAEFPKEGPSILRIQQVVRGDSAAYFCASSPAGVDQPQHFGDGTRLSIL.